The 20 T cell receptor beta chains below all came from one sample that was sequenced in a study of cytomegalovirus exposure and HLA in healthy donors. The assay was immunoSEQ multiplex PCR, and TCRdb's table has in-frame clones only and misses some. This sample has around 300,000 clones, with 86% found just once. Sequencing input: PBMCs. The receptors were gathered from a woman aged 18 to 35 in good health and CMV-seronegative.

The chain couples TRBV11-2 to TRBJ2-7, with D possibly TRBD1 on 6 matching bases. Trimming stripped 3 bases from V and 3 bases from J, with 6 bases between. In germline, CDR1 is SGHAT, CDR2 FQNNGV. CDR3 length: 12 residues. The CDR3 protein is CASSLTGYEQYF. CDR3 nucleotide sequence: TGTGCCAGCAGCTTGACAGGCTACGAGCAGTACTTC.

V gene TRBV5-1 combines with J gene TRBJ2-7, with D perhaps matching TRBD2 (6 bases). Germline CDR1 reads SGHRS; CDR2 reads YFSETQ. The length of the CDR3 is 13 residues. Trimming took off 4 bases at V and 3 bases at J, with 11 bases between the two ends. CDR3: CASSRGALYEQYF. CDR3 coding DNA: TGCGCCAGCAGCCGCGGGGCGCTCTACGAGCAGTACTTC.

This rearrangement joins TRBV5-1 to TRBJ1-3, with D perhaps matching TRBD1 (5 bases). Germline-derived CDR1 and CDR2 are SGHRS and YFSETQ. V gave up 5 bases and J gave up 0 bases, with 15 bases separating them. The CDR3 is 16 amino acids. DNA for the CDR3: TGCGCCAGCAGAGACTTAGGAGGGGACTCTGGAAACACCATATATTTT. Encoded protein: CASRDLGGDSGNTIYF.

The chain carries TRBV5-6 and TRBJ2-7, with 9 positions matching TRBD1. V lost 4 bases and J lost 3; bases outside the gene matches: 11. This CDR3 spans 16 amino acids. In germline, CDR1 is SGHDT, CDR2 YYEEEE. CDR3 loop: CASSPRGTGTFYEQYF. For the CDR3, the DNA is TGTGCCAGCAGCCCACGCGGGACAGGGACCTTCTACGAGCAGTACTTC.

V is TRBV19 and J is TRBJ1-1; no clear D. Looked up from germline, CDR1 is LNHDA and CDR2 is SQIVND (reference sequence). The CDR3 runs to 14 residues. V was clipped by 4 bases and J by 5 bases, with 14 bases between them. The CDR3 DNA sequence: TGTGCCAGTAGTAGGAGTAGGGAGGGAACTGAAGCTTTCTTT. It codes for CASSRSREGTEAFF.

The chain links TRBV5-4 to TRBJ1-4; D is possibly TRBD1 (6 bases). The CDR3 sequence is 16 residues long. CDR1 and CDR2 from the germline V gene are SGHNT and YYREEE (reference sequence). V shed 4 bases and J shed 7 bases, with 20 bases lying between them. CDR3 sequence (DNA): TGTGCCAGCAGCACCTACACAGGGATAAGGGGTGAAAAACTGTTTTTT. This gives the protein CASSTYTGIRGEKLFF.

The J gene is TRBJ1-6, the V gene TRBV27; 7 bases line up with TRBD1. Trimming cost V 4 bases and J 10 bases; bases outside gene matches: 10. Germline assignment: CDR1 MNHEY and CDR2 SMNVEV (reference sequence). The CDR3 has 15 amino acids. The DNA for the CDR3 is TGTGCCAGCAGTTCGGGGCCTCAGGGGGAATCACCCCTCCACTTT. As protein: CASSSGPQGESPLHF.

The J gene is TRBJ2-7, the V gene TRBV18, with D possibly TRBD1 on 6 matching bases. In germline, CDR1 is KGHSH, CDR2 LQKENI. The CDR3 runs to 15 residues. Trimming removed 3 bases at V and 2 bases at J, with 14 bases between. For the CDR3, the DNA is TGTGCCAGCTCACCTGGAACAGGGCAAACCTACGAGCAGTACTTC. Its protein product is CASSPGTGQTYEQYF.

The gene calls are TRBV30 and TRBJ2-3; D unclear. Trimming left V 0 bases short and J 4 bases short, with 14 bases between. The CDR3 contains 15 residues. Per germline, CDR1 GTSNPN and CDR2 SVGIG (reference sequence). In nucleotides, the CDR3 is TGTGCCTGGAGTGTACTGGTTTCAGGTTCAGATACGCAGTATTTT. Its protein product is CAWSVLVSGSDTQYF.

This rearrangement joins TRBV5-1 to TRBJ2-1; 7 bases are a match to TRBD2. V shed 0 bases, J shed 9 bases, and the junction held 6 bases outside the gene matches. The germline CDR1 and CDR2 sequences are SGHRS and YFSETQ. The CDR3 is made up of 14 amino acids. Here the CDR3 reads CASSLESGTGEQFF. The CDR3 DNA reads as TGCGCCAGCAGCTTGGAAAGCGGGACGGGTGAGCAGTTCTTC.

As for this clone: Additional DNA sequences in this sample encode the identical CDR3. This chain joins TRBV30 and TRBJ1-2, with TRBD1 as a possible D gene (6 bases). Trimming took 0 bases from V and 2 from J, leaving 10 bases between them. The CDR3 has 14 residues. Per germline, CDR1 GTSNPN and CDR2 SVGIG (reference sequence). In DNA form, the CDR3 reads TGTGCCTGGAGTGTACAGGGCGCCAACTATGGCTACACCTTC. Protein: CAWSVQGANYGYTF. The full variable domain, rest sourced from reference TRBV30 and TRBJ1-2, is SQTIHQWPATLVQPVGSPLSLECTVEGTSNPNLYWYRQAAGRGLQLLFYSVGIGQISSEVPQNLSASRPQDRQFILSSKKLLLSDSGFYLCAWSVQGANYGYTFGSGTRLTVV.

CDR3 sequence: CAWSVLGFGTDTQYF. The CDR3 coding sequence is TGTGCCTGGAGTGTACTAGGGTTCGGCACAGATACGCAGTATTTT. The rearrangement uses TRBV30 and TRBJ2-3, with a tentative D call TRBD2 (5 bases). The CDR3 loop spans 15 amino acids. Trimming pared 0 bases from V and 1 base from J, leaving 11 bases between. Germline assignment: CDR1 GTSNPN and CDR2 SVGIG (reference sequence).

The V gene is TRBV25-1, the J gene TRBJ1-1; perhaps TRBD1 as D (6 bases). From germline, CDR1 is MGHDK and CDR2 SYGVNS. The CDR3 is 15 residues long. Trimming removed 3 bases at V and 6 bases at J, with 17 bases between. The CDR3 DNA follows: TGTGCCAGCAGTGATCTGGGGAGGGGGGCCGCTGAAGCTTTCTTT. Translated: CASSDLGRGAAEAFF.

The chain joins TRBV5-1 to TRBJ2-2; 8 bases are a match to TRBD2. The V segment lost 2 bases and the J segment 4 bases; nucleotides outside the gene matches: 4. The V gene's germline CDR1 is SGHRS and CDR2 YFSETQ. The CDR3 extends over 15 amino acids. The CDR3 reads CASSFDAGGTGELFF. In DNA, the CDR3 is TGCGCCAGCAGCTTCGATGCGGGGGGCACCGGGGAGCTGTTTTTT.

In DNA, the CDR3 is TGTGCCAGCACGGGGACAGATTTGAACACTGAAGCTTTCTTT. Its protein product is CASTGTDLNTEAFF. The chain carries TRBV11-3 and TRBJ1-1; 7 bases align to TRBD1. Germline trimming cut 7 bases from V and 0 bases from J; bases unmatched to any gene: 5. The V gene's germline CDR1 is SGHNT and CDR2 YENEEA. CDR3 size: 14 residues.

The V call is TRBV7-8, the J call TRBJ2-2; D perhaps matches TRBD1 (6 bases). Germline assignment: CDR1 SGHVS and CDR2 FQNEAQ. The ends were cut back, 3 bases at V and 3 bases at J, with 14 bases in the middle. The CDR3 is 16 amino acids. In DNA form, the CDR3 reads TGTGCCAGCAGCTTGACGGTGGGGGCTGACACCGGGGAGCTGTTTTTT. Its translation: CASSLTVGADTGELFF. The whole variable domain, filled in from reference TRBV7-8 and TRBJ2-2, reads GAGVSQSPRYKVAKRGQDVALRCDPISGHVSLFWYQQALGQGPEFLTYFQNEAQLDKSGLPSDRFFAERPEGSVSTLKIQRTQQEDSAVYLCASSLTVGADTGELFFGEGSRLTVL.

V is TRBV11-2 and J is TRBJ2-7; D is ambiguous. The CDR3 runs 14 residues. V was cut by 1 base and J by 0 bases, with 7 bases left in between. Germline loops: CDR1 SGHAT, CDR2 FQNNGV. CDR3 sequence: CASSLGHSSYEQYF. CDR3 nucleotides: TGTGCCAGCAGCTTAGGGCACAGCTCCTACGAGCAGTACTTC.

The chain carries TRBV7-6 and TRBJ1-1; weak D call: TRBD1 (6 bases). This CDR3 is built from 13 residues. Per the germline V gene, CDR1 is SGHVS and CDR2 is FNYEAQ. V lost 5 bases to trimming and J lost 5 bases, with 12 bases between them. CDR3 DNA sequence: TGTGCCAGCAGCCGCAGGGGTCCAACTGAAGCTTTCTTT. Its translation: CASSRRGPTEAFF.

The CDR3: CASSLSARIDRDPVQYF. Written as DNA, the CDR3 is TGTGCCAGCAGTTTATCAGCTCGAATAGACAGGGACCCGGTGCAGTACTTC. V usage is TRBV28 and J usage is TRBJ2-7; TRBD1 matches 7 bases. The length of the CDR3 is 17 residues. Germline trimming cut 1 base from V and 9 bases from J; bases unmatched to any gene: 18. Germline CDR1 reads MDHEN; CDR2 reads SYDVKM.

V and J are TRBV1 and TRBJ1-2. TRBV1 is recorded as a pseudogene. The CDR3 runs 12 residues. As DNA, the CDR3 is TGCACCAGCCTTCGCGGGTACTATGGCTACACCTTC. Translation: CTSLRGYYGYTF.